The T cell receptor beta chain described here comes from a study of blood T cells in healthy people across ages. The authors ran a second PCR of about 7 to 12 cycles using a sample-barcoded 5' primer and a J-beta primer mix. MiXCR was run by TCRdb on the 5' RACE reads, yielding one entry per CDR3 protein. The top ten clones hold about an eighth of a sample with 800,000 to 1,000,000 distinct CDR3 sequences, around 48% of them seen once. There are 18 residues in the CDR3. The V call is TRBV21-1, the J call TRBJ2-3; the tabulated D call, TRBD1, remains unverified against the DNA. TRBV21-1 is assigned pseudogene status. What was sequenced was blood. The TCR sequence derives from a young man in good health. The CDR3 here is CASSKYSGETTSTDTQYF. CDR3 sequence (DNA): TGTGCCAGCAGCAAATATTCAGGGGAAACTACTAGCACAGATACGCAGTATTTT.